This TCR beta chain was sequenced in a study of T cells after yellow fever vaccination. Trimming removed 6 bases at V and 10 bases at J, with 10 bases between. The CDR3 runs 11 residues. Germline CDR1 and CDR2: MNHEY and SVGEGT. This clonotype was counted between two and nine times. TCRdb processed the 5' RACE reads anew with MiXCR; each CDR3 protein has one entry. The data show approximately 580,000 distinct CDR3 sequences, about a sixth seen once. The sample was PBMCs, taken 5 days after the first yellow fever vaccination. The chain is built from TRBV6-2 or TRBV6-3 and TRBJ2-4, with D possibly being TRBD2 (6 bases). The source is a man aged 18 to 30 who received the YFV17D yellow fever vaccine. The CDR3 spells CASRIRGIQYF. CDR3 DNA sequence: TGTGCCAGCAGAATCCGGGGGATTCAGTACTTC.